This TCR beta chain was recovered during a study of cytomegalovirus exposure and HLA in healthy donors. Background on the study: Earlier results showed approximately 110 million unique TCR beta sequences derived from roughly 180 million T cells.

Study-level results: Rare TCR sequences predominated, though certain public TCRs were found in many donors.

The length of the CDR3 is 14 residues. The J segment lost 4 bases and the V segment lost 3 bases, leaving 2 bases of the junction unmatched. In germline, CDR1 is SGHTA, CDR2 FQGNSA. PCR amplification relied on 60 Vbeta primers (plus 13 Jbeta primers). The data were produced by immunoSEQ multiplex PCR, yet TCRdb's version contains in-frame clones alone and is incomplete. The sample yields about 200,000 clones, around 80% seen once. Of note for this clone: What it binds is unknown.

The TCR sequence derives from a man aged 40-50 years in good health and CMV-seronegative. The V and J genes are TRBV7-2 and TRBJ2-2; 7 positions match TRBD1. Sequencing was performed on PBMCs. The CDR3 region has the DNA TGTGCCAGCAGCTTTGCAGGGGGCACCGGGGAGCTGTTTTTT. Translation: CASSFAGGTGELFF. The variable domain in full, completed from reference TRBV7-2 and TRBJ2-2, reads GAGVSQSPSNKVTEKGKDVELRCDPISGHTALYWYRQSLGQGLEFLIYFQGNSAPDKSGLPSDRFSAERTGGSVSTLTIQRTQQEDSAVYLCASSFAGGTGELFFGEGSRLTVL.